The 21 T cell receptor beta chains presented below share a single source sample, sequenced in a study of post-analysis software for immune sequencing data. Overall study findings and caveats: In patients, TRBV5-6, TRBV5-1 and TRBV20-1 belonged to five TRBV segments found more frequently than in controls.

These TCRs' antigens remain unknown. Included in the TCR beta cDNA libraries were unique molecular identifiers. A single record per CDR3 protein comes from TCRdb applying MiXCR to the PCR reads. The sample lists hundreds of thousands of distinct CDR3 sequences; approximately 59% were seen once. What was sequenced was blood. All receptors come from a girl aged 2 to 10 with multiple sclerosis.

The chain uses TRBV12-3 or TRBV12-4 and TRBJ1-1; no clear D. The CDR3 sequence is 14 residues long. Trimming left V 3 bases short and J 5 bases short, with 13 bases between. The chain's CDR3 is CASSFLASGTEAFF. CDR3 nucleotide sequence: TGTGCCAGCAGTTTCCTGGCCTCGGGGACTGAAGCTTTCTTT.

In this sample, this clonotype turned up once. The CDR3 DNA reads as TGTGCCAGCGGGGAGGTTGAGCAGTTCTTC. Translation gives CASGEVEQFF. The J gene is TRBJ2-1, the V gene TRBV12-3 or TRBV12-4; D perhaps matches TRBD2 (6 bases). The CDR3 has 10 amino acids. The germline V and J ends were trimmed by 8 bases and 9 bases, with 8 bases remaining between them.

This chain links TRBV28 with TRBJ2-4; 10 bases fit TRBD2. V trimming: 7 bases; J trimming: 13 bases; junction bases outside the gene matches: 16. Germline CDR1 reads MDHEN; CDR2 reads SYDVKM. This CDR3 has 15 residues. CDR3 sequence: CASKEGLARARTQYF. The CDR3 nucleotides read TGTGCCAGCAAAGAGGGACTAGCGAGAGCGAGGACGCAGTACTTC.

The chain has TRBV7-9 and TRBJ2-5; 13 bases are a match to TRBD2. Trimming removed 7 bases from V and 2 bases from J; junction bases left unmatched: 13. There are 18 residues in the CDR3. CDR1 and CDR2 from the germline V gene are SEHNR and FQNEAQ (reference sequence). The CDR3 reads CASTYRDAGLAGQETQYF. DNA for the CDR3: TGTGCCAGCACATACAGGGACGCGGGACTAGCGGGGCAAGAGACCCAGTACTTC.

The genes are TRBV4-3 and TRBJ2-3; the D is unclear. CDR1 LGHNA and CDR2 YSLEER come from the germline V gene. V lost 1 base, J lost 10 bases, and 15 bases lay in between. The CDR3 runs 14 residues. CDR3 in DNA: TGCGCCAGCAGCCAAGTTCCTGGCTGGGGTTCGCAGTATTTT. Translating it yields CASSQVPGWGSQYF.

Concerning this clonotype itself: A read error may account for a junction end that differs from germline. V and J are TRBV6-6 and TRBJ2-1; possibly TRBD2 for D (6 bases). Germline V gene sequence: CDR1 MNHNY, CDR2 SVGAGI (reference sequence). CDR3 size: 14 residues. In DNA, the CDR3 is TGTGCTAGCAGCCTTGACTCCCCCGGGGGTGAGCAGTTCTTC. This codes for CASSLDSPGGEQFF.

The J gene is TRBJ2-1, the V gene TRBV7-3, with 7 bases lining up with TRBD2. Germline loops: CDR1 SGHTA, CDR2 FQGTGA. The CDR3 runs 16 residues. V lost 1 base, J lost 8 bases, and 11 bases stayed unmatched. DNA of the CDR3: TGTGCCAGCAGCTTAAATTGGCGGGAGTCCTCCCATGAGCAGTTCTTC. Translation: CASSLNWRESSHEQFF.

DNA of the CDR3: TGCAGTGCAGAGGAGTTGAGTGGCTACACCTTC. It translates to CSAEELSGYTF. V usage is TRBV20-1 and J usage is TRBJ1-2; D gene unclear. The CDR3 has 11 amino acids. Trimming removed 6 bases at V and 7 bases at J, with 12 bases between. The germline gives CDR1 DFQATT, CDR2 SNEGSKA (reference sequence).

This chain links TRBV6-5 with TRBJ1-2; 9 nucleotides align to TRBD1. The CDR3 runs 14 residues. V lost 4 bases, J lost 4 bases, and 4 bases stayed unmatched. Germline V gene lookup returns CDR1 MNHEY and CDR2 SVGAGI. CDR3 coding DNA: TGTGCCAGCAGTTCCGGGACAGGGATCTATGGCTACACCTTC. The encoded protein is CASSSGTGIYGYTF.

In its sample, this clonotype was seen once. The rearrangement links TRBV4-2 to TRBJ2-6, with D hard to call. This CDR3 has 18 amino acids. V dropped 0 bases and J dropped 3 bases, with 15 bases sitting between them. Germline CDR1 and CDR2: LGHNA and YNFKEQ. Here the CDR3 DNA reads TGTGCCAGCAGCCAAGAAACTTTGGACCGCTTTGGGGCCAACGTCCTGACTTTC. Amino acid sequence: CASSQETLDRFGANVLTF.

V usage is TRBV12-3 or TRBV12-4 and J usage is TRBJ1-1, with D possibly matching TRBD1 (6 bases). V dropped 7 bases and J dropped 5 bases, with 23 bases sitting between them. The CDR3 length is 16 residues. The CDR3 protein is CASTPGWGGAGTEAFF. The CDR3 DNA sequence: TGTGCCAGCACCCCAGGGTGGGGGGGCGCAGGGACTGAAGCTTTCTTT.

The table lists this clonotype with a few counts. CDR3 nucleotides: TGCAGTGCTCCGGGGCACTCCCCCGGGAAAGAGACCCAGTACTTC. Encoded protein: CSAPGHSPGKETQYF. This sequence joins TRBV20-1 and TRBJ2-5, with D tentatively TRBD1 or TRBD2 (5 bases each). The CDR3 has 15 residues. Trimming removed 5 bases at V and 3 bases at J, with 19 bases between. Germline CDR1 reads DFQATT; CDR2 reads SNEGSKA (reference sequence).

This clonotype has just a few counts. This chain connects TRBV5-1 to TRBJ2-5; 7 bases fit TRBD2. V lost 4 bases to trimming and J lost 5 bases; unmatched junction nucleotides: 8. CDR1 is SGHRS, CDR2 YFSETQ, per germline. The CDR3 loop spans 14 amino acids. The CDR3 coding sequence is TGCGCCAGCAGCCCGACTAGCAGTCGTGAGACCCAGTACTTC. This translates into CASSPTSSRETQYF.

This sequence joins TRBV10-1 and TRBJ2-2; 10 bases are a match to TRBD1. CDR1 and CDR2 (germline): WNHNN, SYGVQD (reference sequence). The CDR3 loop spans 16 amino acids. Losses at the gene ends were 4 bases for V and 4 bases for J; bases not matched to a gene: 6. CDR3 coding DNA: TGCGCCAGCAGTGTTGGTGGACAGGGGGTCACCGGGGAGCTGTTTTTT. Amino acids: CASSVGGQGVTGELFF.

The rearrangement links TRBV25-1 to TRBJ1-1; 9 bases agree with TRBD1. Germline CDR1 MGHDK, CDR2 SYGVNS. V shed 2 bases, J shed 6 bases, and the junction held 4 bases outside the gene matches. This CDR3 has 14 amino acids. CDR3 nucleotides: TGTGCCAGCAGTGAACCGACAGGGGGATCTGAAGCTTTCTTT. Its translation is CASSEPTGGSEAFF.

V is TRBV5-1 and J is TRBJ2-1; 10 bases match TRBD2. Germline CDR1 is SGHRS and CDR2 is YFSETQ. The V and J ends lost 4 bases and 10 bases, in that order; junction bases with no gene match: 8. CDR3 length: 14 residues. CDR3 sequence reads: CASSQTGTSEEQFF. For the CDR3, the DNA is TGCGCCAGCAGCCAAACCGGGACTAGCGAGGAGCAGTTCTTC.

The CDR3 protein is CSARSGNTQYF. CDR3 DNA sequence: TGCAGTGCTAGGTCGGGGAATACGCAGTATTTT. The rearrangement links TRBV20-1 to TRBJ2-3; maybe TRBD2 (5 bases). The V end lost 3 bases, the J end lost 7 bases, and 8 bases lay between the germline ends. Germline V gene lookup returns CDR1 DFQATT and CDR2 SNEGSKA (reference sequence). This CDR3 spans 11 amino acids.

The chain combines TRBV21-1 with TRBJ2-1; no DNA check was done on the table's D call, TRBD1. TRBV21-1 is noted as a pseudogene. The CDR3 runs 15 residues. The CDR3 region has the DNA TGTGCCAGCAGCAACTCCGGGACAGGGTCCGATGAGCAGTTCTTC. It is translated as CASSNSGTGSDEQFF.

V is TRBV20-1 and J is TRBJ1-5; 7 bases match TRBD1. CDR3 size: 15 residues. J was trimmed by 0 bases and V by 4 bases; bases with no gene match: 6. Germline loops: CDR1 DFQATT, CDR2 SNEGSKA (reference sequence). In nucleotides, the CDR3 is TGCAGTGCTACGGAGGCAGGGGGTAGCAATCAGCCCCAGCATTTT. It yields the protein CSATEAGGSNQPQHF.

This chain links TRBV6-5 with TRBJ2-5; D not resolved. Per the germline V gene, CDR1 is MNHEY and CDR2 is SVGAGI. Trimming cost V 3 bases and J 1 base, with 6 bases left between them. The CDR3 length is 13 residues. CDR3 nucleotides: TGTGCCAGCAGTTATAACATCCAAGAGACCCAGTACTTC. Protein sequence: CASSYNIQETQYF.

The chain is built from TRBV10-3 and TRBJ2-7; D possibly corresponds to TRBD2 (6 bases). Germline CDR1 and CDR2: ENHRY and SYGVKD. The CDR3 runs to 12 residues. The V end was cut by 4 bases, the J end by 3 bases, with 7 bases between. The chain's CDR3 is CAISGGLYEQYF. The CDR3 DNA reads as TGTGCCATCAGTGGGGGACTCTACGAGCAGTACTTC.